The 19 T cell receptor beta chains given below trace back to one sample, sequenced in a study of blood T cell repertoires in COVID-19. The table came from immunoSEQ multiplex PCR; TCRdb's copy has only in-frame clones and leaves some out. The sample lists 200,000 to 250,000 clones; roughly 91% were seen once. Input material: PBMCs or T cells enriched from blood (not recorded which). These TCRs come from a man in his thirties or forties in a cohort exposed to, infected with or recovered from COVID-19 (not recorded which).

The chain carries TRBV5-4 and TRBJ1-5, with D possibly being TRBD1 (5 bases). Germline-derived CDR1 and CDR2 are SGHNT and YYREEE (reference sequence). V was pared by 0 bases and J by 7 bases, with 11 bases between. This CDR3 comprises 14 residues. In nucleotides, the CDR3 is TGTGCCAGCAGCTTGGGGGGGGGTGAGCAGCCCCAGCATTTT. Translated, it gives CASSLGGGEQPQHF. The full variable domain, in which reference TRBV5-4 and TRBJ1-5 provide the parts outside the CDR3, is ETGVTQSPTHLIKTRGQQVTLRCSSQSGHNTVSWYQQALGQGPQFIFQYYREEENGRGNFPPRFSGLQFPNYSSELNVNALELDDSALYLCASSLGGGEQPQHFGDGTRLSIL.

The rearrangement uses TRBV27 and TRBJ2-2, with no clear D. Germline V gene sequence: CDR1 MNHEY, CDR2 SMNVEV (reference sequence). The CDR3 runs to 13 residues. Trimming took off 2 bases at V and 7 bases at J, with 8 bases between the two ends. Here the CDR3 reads CASSLRSIGELFF. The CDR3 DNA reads TGTGCCAGCAGTTTAAGAAGCATCGGGGAGCTGTTTTTT.

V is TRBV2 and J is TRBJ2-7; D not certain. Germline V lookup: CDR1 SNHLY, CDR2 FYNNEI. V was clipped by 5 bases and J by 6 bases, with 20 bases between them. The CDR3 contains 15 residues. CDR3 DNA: TGTGCCAGCAGTTCCCGACTGATCTCCGGCTTCGAGCAGTACTTC. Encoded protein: CASSSRLISGFEQYF. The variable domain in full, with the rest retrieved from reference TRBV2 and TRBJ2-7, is EPEVTQTPSHQVTQMGQEVILRCVPISNHLYFYWYRQILGQKVEFLVSFYNNEISEKSEIFDDQFSVERPDGSNFTLKIRSTKLEDSAMYFCASSSRLISGFEQYFGPGTRLTVT.

This chain's CDR3 is CASSSPGQGREKLFF. CDR3 DNA sequence: TGTGCCAGCAGTTCCCCGGGACAGGGACGGGAAAAACTGTTTTTT. This sequence joins TRBV27 and TRBJ1-4, with 9 bases lining up with TRBD1. With 4 bases clipped from V and 8 bases from J, the junction kept 8 bases outside the gene matches. This CDR3 is 15 amino acids long. Germline V gene sequence: CDR1 MNHEY, CDR2 SMNVEV (reference sequence). The full variable domain, rest sourced from reference TRBV27 and TRBJ1-4, is EAQVTQNPRYLITVTGKKLTVTCSQNMNHEYMSWYRQDPGLGLRQIYYSMNVEVTDKGDVPEGYKVSRKEKRNFPLILESPSPNQTSLYFCASSSPGQGREKLFFGSGTQLSVL.

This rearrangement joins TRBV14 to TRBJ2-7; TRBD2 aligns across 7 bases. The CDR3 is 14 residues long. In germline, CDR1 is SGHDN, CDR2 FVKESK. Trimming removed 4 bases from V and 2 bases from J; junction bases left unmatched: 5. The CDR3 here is CASSRRRGAYEQYF. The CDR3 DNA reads TGTGCCAGCAGCCGCCGCCGGGGGGCCTACGAGCAGTACTTC. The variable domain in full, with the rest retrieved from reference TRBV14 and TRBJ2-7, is EAGVTQFPSHSVIEKGQTVTLRCDPISGHDNLYWYRRVMGKEIKFLLHFVKESKQDESGMPNNRFLAERTGGTYSTLKVQPAELEDSGVYFCASSRRRGAYEQYFGPGTRLTVT.

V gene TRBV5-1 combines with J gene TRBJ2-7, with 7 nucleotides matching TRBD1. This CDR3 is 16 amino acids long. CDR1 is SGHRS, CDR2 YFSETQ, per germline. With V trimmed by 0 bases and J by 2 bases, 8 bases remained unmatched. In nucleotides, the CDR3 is TGCGCCAGCAGCTTGGATCGGGACAGAGGGACCTACGAGCAGTACTTC. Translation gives CASSLDRDRGTYEQYF.

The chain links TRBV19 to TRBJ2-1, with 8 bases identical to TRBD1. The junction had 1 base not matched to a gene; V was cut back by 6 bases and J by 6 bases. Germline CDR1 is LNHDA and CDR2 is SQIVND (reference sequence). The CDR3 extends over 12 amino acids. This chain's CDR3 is CASRGQANEQFF. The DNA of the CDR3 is TGTGCCAGTAGGGGACAGGCCAATGAGCAGTTCTTC.

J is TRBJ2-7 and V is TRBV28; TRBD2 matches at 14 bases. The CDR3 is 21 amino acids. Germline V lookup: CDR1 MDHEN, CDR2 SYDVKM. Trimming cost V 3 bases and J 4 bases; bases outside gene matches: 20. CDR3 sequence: CASSFPPRLAGGPPYPYEQYF. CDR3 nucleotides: TGTGCCAGCAGTTTCCCTCCTCGACTAGCGGGAGGGCCGCCATATCCGTACGAGCAGTACTTC.

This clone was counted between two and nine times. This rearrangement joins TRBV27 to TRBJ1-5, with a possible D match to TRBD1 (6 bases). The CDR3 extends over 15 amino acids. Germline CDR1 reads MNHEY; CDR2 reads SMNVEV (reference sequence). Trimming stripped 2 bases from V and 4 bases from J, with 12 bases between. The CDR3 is CASSLTGPSNQPQHF. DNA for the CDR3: TGTGCCAGCAGTTTAACAGGGCCCTCTAATCAGCCCCAGCATTTT.

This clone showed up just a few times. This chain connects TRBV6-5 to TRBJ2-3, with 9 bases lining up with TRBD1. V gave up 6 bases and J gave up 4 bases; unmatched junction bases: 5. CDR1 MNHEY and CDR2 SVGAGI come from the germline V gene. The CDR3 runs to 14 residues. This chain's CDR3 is CASRGQGDADTQYF. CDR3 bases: TGTGCCAGCAGGGGACAGGGTGACGCAGATACGCAGTATTTT.

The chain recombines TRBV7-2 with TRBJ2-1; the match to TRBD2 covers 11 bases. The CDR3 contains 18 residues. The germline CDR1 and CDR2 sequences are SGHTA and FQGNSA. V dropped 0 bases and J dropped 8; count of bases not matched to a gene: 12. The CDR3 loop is CASSLAPQLAGAGYEQFF. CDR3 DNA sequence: TGTGCCAGCAGCTTAGCCCCCCAACTAGCGGGAGCAGGCTATGAGCAGTTCTTC.

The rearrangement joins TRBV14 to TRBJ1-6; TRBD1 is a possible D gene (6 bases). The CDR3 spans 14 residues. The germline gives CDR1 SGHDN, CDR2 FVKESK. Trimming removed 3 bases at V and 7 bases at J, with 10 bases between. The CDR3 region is CASSQVQGNSPLHF. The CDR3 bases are TGTGCCAGCAGCCAGGTACAGGGAAATTCACCCCTCCACTTT.

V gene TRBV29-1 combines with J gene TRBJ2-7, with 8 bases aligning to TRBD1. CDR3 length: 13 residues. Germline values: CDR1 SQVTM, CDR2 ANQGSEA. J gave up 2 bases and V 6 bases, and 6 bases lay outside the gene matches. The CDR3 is CSVTRTGTYEQYF. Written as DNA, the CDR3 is TGCAGCGTAACCCGGACAGGGACCTACGAGCAGTACTTC.

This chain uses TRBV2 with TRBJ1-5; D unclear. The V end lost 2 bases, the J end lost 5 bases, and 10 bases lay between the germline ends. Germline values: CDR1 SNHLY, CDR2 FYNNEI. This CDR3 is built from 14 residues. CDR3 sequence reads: CASSEFTADQPQHF. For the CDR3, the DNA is TGTGCCAGCAGTGAATTTACAGCTGATCAGCCCCAGCATTTT.

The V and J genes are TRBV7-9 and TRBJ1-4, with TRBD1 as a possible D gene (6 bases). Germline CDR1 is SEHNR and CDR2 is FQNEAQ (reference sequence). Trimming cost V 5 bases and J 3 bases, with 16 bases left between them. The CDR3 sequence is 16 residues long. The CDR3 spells CASSAYDRSPNEKLFF. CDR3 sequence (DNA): TGTGCCAGCAGCGCCTATGACAGGTCCCCTAATGAAAAACTGTTTTTT.

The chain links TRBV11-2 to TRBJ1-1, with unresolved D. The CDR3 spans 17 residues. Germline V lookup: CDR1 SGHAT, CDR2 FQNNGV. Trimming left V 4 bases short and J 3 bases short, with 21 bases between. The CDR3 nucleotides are TGTGCCAGCAGCTCCTTTACTCTCCGGGTACGGGACACTGAAGCTTTCTTT. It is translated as CASSSFTLRVRDTEAFF. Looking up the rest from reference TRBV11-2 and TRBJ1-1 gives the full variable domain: EAGVAQSPRYKIIEKRQSVAFWCNPISGHATLYWYQQILGQGPKLLIQFQNNGVVDDSQLPKDRFSAERLKGVDSTLKIQPAKLEDSAVYLCASSSFTLRVRDTEAFFGQGTRLTVV.

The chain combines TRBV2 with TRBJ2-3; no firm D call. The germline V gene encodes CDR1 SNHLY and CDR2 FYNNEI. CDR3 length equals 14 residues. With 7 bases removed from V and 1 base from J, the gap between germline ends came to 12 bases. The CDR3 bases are TGTGCCAGCAAGGAAGACTCCCGCACAGATACGCAGTATTTT. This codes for CASKEDSRTDTQYF.

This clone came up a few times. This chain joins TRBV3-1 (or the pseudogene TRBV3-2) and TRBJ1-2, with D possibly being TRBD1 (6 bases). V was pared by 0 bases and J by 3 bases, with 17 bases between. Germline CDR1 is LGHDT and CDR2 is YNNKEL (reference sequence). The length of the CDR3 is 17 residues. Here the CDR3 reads CASSQDPCWGRDYGYTF. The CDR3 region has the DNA TGTGCCAGCAGCCAAGATCCATGCTGGGGGCGGGACTATGGCTACACCTTC.

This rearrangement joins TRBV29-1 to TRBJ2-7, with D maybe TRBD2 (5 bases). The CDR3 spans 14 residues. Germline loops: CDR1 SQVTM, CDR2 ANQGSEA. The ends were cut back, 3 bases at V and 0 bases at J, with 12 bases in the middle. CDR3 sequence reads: CSVEGTGSSYEQYF. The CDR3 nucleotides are TGCAGCGTTGAGGGTACGGGAAGCTCCTACGAGCAGTACTTC.